This T cell receptor beta chain was captured in a study of regulatory T cells in long-lasting Graves disease. Study-level results: Thyroid tissue went unexamined; only peripheral blood was analyzed. Few sampled subjects may have lowered accuracy.

This clonotype was seen only once. Antigen: not known. The junction departs from germline at one end; a sequencing error may be responsible. The germline V gene encodes CDR1 MDHEN and CDR2 SYDVKM. This CDR3 is 17 amino acids long. Time point specified: newly diagnosed GD, antithyroid drugs for less than 3 months. PBMC RNA served as the TCR library source. CDR3 regions were amplified by Arm-PCR using iRepertoire HTBI primers to build TCR beta libraries. MiXCR was run by TCRdb on the multiplex PCR reads, yielding one entry per CDR3 protein. In the table there are about 440,000 distinct CDR3 sequences, approximately 16% of which are singletons. This same sample was also part of a study on T cells in Graves' hyperthyroidism and ophthalmopathy. That source reports: Blood shared most expanded thyroid clonotypes above 0.001.

The V and J genes are TRBV28 and TRBJ2-7; 8 bases are a match to TRBD2. The source of this sequence is a woman between 18 and 29 years old with Graves disease. Sequencing used peripheral blood mononuclear cells (PBMCs), obtained at new diagnosis, from a patient treated with antithyroid drugs. Written as DNA, the CDR3 is TGTTCCAGCAACACACAACCCGGGGGGGGGCGCTTGTACGAGCAGTACTTC. Translation gives CSSNTQPGGGRLYEQYF.